This entry is about one T cell receptor beta chain. The sample comes from a study of blood T cell repertoires in COVID-19. The overall study: Samples came from the United States, Italy and Spain, spanning acute and convalescent COVID-19. Sources were T cells, B-cell-depleted T cells, or PBMCs; the material itself was cDNA or gDNA.

In germline, CDR1 is SEHNR, CDR2 FQNEAQ (reference sequence). The CDR3 sequence is 15 residues long. After removal of 5 bases from V and 3 bases from J, the junction contained 7 bases not matched to a gene. Per the original methods: Amplifying reference gene primers gave estimates of nucleated cell counts. Measured with immunoSEQ multiplex PCR; TCRdb has only the in-frame clones, and not every one. The V and J calls and clone size come from that table; D and trimming were worked out from the DNA. The repertoire holds around 180,000 clones, with about 74% as singletons. The sequence came from a woman of 80 years or more with acute or convalescent COVID-19. Sequencing was performed on peripheral blood. The chain recombines TRBV7-9 with TRBJ2-3, with TRBD2 matching 8 bases. CDR3 in DNA: TGTGCCAGCAGCCCCGGGACTAGTGGGACAGATACGCAGTATTTT. The encoded protein is CASSPGTSGTDTQYF.